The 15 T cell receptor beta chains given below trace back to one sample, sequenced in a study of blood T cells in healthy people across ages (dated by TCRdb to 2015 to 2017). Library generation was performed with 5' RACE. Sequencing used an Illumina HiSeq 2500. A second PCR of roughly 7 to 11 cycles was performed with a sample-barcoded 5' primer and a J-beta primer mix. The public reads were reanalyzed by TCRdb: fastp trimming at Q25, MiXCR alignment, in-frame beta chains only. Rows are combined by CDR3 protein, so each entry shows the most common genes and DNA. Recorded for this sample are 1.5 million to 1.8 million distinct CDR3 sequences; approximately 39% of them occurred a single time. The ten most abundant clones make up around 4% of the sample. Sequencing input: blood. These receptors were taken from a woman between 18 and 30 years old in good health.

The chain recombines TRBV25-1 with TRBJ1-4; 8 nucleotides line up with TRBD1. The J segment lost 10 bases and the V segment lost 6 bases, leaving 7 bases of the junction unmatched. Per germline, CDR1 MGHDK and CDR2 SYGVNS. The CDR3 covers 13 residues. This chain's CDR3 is CASRGQGAGKLFF. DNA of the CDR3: TGTGCCAGCAGGGGGCAGGGGGCAGGAAAACTGTTTTTT.

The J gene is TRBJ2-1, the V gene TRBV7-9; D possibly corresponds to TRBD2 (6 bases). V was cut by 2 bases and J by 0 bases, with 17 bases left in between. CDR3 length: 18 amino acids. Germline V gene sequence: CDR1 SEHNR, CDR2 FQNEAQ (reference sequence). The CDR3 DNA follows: TGTGCCAGCAGCTTAAAAAGCGGGCCCCAGAGCTCCTACAATGAGCAGTTCTTC. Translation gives CASSLKSGPQSSYNEQFF.

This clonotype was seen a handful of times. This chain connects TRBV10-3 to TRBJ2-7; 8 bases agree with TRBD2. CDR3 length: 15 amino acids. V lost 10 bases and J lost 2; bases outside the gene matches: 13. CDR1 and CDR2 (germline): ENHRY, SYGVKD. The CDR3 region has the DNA TGTGCCACCATGGCTGCGGGGACTAGTGCCTACGAGCAGTACTTC. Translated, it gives CATMAAGTSAYEQYF.

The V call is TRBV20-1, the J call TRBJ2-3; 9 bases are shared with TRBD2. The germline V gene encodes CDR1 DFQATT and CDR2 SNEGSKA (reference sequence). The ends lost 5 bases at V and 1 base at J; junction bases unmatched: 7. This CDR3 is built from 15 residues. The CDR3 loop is CSASPGLARTDTQYF. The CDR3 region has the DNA TGCAGTGCTTCCCCGGGACTAGCCCGCACAGATACGCAGTATTTT.

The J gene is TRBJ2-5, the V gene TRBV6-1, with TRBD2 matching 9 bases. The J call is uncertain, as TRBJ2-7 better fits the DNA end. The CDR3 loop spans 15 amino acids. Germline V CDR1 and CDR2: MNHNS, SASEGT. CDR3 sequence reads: CASSEAAGGPYEQYF. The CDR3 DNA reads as TGTGCCAGCAGTGAAGCTGCGGGAGGGCCCTACGAGCAGTACTTC.

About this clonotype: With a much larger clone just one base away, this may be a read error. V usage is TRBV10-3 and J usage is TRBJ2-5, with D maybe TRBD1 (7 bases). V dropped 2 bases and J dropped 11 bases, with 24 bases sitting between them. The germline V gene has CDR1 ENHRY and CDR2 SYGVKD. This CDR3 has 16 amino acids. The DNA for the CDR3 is TGTGCCATCAGTGAGGCGGGACAGCCTCCCTTTAATGGGCAGTACTTC. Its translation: CAISEAGQPPFNGQYF.

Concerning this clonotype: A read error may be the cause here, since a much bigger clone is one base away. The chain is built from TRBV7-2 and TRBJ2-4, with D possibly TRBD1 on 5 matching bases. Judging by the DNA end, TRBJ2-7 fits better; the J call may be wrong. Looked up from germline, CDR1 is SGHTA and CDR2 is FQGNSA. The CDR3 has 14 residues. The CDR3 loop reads CASSLFQGTDEQYF. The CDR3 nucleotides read TGTGCCAGCAGCTTATTTCAGGGAACGGACGAGCAGTACTTC.

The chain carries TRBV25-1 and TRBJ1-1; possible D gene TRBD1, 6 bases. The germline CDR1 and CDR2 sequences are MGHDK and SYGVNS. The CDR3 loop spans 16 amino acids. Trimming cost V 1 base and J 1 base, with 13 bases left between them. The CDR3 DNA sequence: TGTGCCAGCAGTGAATGGGGGGGGGCTTGGAACACTGAAGCTTTCTTT. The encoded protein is CASSEWGGAWNTEAFF.

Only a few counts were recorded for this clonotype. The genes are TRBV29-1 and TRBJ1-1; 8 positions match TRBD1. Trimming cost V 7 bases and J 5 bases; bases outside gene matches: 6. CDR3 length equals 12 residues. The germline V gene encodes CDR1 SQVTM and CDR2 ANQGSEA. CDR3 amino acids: CSAAGGWTEAFF. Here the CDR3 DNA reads TGCAGCGCCGCAGGGGGCTGGACTGAAGCTTTCTTT.

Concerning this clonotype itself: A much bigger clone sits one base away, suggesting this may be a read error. The CDR3 sequence is CSVGSRFSGNERYF. The CDR3 DNA reads TGCAGCGTTGGATCTCGGTTTAGCGGGAACGAGCGGTACTTC. The V and J genes are TRBV29-1 and TRBJ2-7; 8 bases map to TRBD2. CDR3 size: 14 residues. Germline lookup yields CDR1 SQVTM and CDR2 ANQGSEA.

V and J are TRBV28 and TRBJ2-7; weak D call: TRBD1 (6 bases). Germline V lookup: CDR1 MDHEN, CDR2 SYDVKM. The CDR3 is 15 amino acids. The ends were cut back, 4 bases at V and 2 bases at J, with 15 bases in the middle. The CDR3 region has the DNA TGTGCCAGCAGTTCCTCAGGGGTGAGGACCTACGAGCAGTACTTC. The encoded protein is CASSSSGVRTYEQYF.

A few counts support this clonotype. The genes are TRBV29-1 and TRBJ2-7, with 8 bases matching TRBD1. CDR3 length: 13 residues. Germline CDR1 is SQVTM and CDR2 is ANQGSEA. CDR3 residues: CSVSGGSSYEQYF. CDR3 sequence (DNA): TGCAGTGTGTCAGGGGGCAGCTCCTACGAGCAGTACTTC.

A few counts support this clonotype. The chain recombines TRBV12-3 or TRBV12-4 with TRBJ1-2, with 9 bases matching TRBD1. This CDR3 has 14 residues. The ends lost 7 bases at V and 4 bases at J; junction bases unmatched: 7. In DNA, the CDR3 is TGTGCCAGCAAAATACAGGGGGCAGGCTATGGCTACACCTTC. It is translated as CASKIQGAGYGYTF.

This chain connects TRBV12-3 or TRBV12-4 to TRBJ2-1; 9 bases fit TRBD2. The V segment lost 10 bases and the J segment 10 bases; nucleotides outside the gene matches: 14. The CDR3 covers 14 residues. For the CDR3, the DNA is TGTGCCATCTCGTTGGGGACTAGCATCTCAGAGCAGTTCTTC. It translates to CAISLGTSISEQFF.

CDR3 in amino acids: CASSQESPLGGTQYF. The CDR3 nucleotides are TGCGCCAGCAGCCAAGAATCCCCCCTAGGCGGAACGCAGTATTTT. This sequence joins TRBV4-3 and TRBJ2-3; D gene uncertain. Trimming stripped 0 bases from V and 9 bases from J, with 16 bases between. This CDR3 spans 15 amino acids. The germline V gene has CDR1 LGHNA and CDR2 YSLEER.